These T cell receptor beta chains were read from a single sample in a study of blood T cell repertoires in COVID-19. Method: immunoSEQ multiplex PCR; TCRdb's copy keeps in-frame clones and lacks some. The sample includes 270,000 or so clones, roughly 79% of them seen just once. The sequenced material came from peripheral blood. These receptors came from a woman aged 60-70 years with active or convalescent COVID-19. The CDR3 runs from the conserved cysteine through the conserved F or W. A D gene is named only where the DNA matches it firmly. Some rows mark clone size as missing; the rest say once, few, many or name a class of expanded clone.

cdr3_aa: CASSGREGRSYNEQFF; cdr3_nt: TGTGCCAGCAGTGGACGAGAGGGAAGGTCCTACAATGAGCAGTTCTTC; j_call: TRBJ2-1; v_call: TRBV27; d_call: .; clone_size: .
cdr3_aa: CASSFRGLGNTIYF; cdr3_nt: TGCGCCAGCAGCTTTCGAGGGCTCGGAAACACCATATATTTT; j_call: TRBJ1-3; v_call: TRBV5-1; d_call: .; clone_size: .
cdr3_aa: CASSRSGGASEQFF; cdr3_nt: TGTGCCAGCAGCCGTAGCGGGGGGGCTTCTGAGCAGTTCTTC; j_call: TRBJ2-1; v_call: TRBV3-1/TRBV3-2; d_call: TRBD2; clone_size: many
cdr3_aa: CASRPTGFGELFF; cdr3_nt: TGTGCCAGCAGGCCTACAGGGTTCGGGGAGCTGTTTTTT; j_call: TRBJ2-2; v_call: TRBV12-3/TRBV12-4; d_call: .; clone_size: once
cdr3_aa: CASSPGHPSGNTIYF; cdr3_nt: TGTGCCAGCAGCCCGGGACATCCCTCTGGAAACACCATATATTTT; j_call: TRBJ1-3; v_call: TRBV11-2; d_call: .; clone_size: .
cdr3_aa: CASSWDSPYSPLHF; cdr3_nt: TGTGCCAGCAGTTGGGACAGCCCCTATTCACCCCTCCACTTT; j_call: TRBJ1-6; v_call: TRBV28; d_call: TRBD1; clone_size: few
cdr3_aa: CASSAGQGGGYTF; cdr3_nt: TGTGCCAGCAGTGCCGGACAGGGAGGAGGCTACACCTTC; j_call: TRBJ1-2; v_call: TRBV12-3/TRBV12-4; d_call: TRBD1; clone_size: .
cdr3_aa: CASSLRRSGEIQETQYF; cdr3_nt: TGTGCCAGCAGCCTCCGCCGCAGCGGGGAGATTCAAGAGACCCAGTACTTC; j_call: TRBJ2-5; v_call: TRBV27; d_call: TRBD2; clone_size: .
cdr3_aa: CASSVGLVGGETQYF; cdr3_nt: TGTGCCAGCAGCGTTGGCCTCGTGGGCGGGGAGACCCAGTACTTC; j_call: TRBJ2-5; v_call: TRBV7-7; d_call: .; clone_size: .
cdr3_aa: CASSVTGSSYNEQFF; cdr3_nt: TGTGCCAGCAGCGTCACAGGGAGCTCCTACAATGAGCAGTTCTTC; j_call: TRBJ2-1; v_call: TRBV9; d_call: .; clone_size: .
cdr3_aa: CASSLELAGSETQYF; cdr3_nt: TGTGCCAGCAGCTTAGAACTAGCGGGGAGCGAGACCCAGTACTTC; j_call: TRBJ2-5; v_call: TRBV7-6; d_call: TRBD2; clone_size: .
cdr3_aa: CASSSATDTQYF; cdr3_nt: TGTGCCTCCTCTAGCGCCACAGATACGCAGTATTTT; j_call: TRBJ2-3; v_call: TRBV6-5; d_call: .; clone_size: .
cdr3_aa: CAIRDSQGGSSYNEQFF; cdr3_nt: TGTGCCATCAGAGACTCACAGGGTGGAAGCTCCTACAATGAGCAGTTCTTC; j_call: TRBJ2-1; v_call: TRBV10-3; d_call: .; clone_size: .
cdr3_aa: CASSVGTGLERYTF; cdr3_nt: TGTGCCAGCAGCGTAGGGACAGGCCTCGAGAGGTACACCTTC; j_call: TRBJ1-2; v_call: TRBV9; d_call: TRBD1; clone_size: once
cdr3_aa: CASGAGRTRDTDTQYF; cdr3_nt: TGTGCTAGTGGGGCAGGGAGGACAAGAGACACAGATACGCAGTATTTT; j_call: TRBJ2-3; v_call: TRBV12-5; d_call: .; clone_size: .
cdr3_aa: CASRSPGQEGYTF; cdr3_nt: TGTGCCAGCAGGTCTCCGGGACAAGAAGGCTACACCTTC; j_call: TRBJ1-2; v_call: TRBV5-4; d_call: .; clone_size: once